Listed below are T cell receptor beta chains from one sample, sequenced in a study of blood T cell repertoires in COVID-19. TCRdb keeps only in-frame clones here, not all; method: immunoSEQ multiplex PCR. The data hold tens of thousands of clones, with almost 85% observed a single time. What was sequenced was peripheral blood. These receptors all stem from a woman older than 75 with acute or convalescent COVID-19. The conserved cysteine and the conserved F or W are not part of the CDR3 here. Where a row states a size, it is once, few, many or the class of an expanded clone; other rows omit it.

V gene	J gene	clone size	CDR3 protein
TRBV16	TRBJ2-2	once	ASSRWTTTGELF
TRBV6-5	TRBJ2-7	-	ASKPTGGGYEQY
TRBV5-1	TRBJ1-6	-	ASSPRGQGGNSPLH
TRBV11-2	TRBJ2-3	-	ASSFSGEATDTQY
TRBV10-3	TRBJ1-2	once	AISQGWYGYT
TRBV27	TRBJ2-3	-	ASSKRLAGGSDTQY
TRBV10-1	TRBJ2-5	-	ASSEEGQGPRKETQY
TRBV5-1	TRBJ1-3	-	ASAPTGEDSGNTIY
TRBV19	TRBJ2-1	few	ASSPDRSSYNEQF
TRBV10-2	TRBJ2-7	-	ASRGTAEGGNEQY
TRBV2	TRBJ2-7	-	ASSEATPNEQY
TRBV5-1	TRBJ2-5	-	ASSAPTGFETQY
TRBV6-4	TRBJ2-6	once	ASSRGDGANVLT
TRBV7-9	TRBJ2-1	-	ASSLLTWGLSYNEQF
TRBV20-1	TRBJ2-1	-	SASSTTSGSSNEQF
TRBV29-1	TRBJ2-7	-	SVEVGDTDFPRGSYEQY
TRBV6-5	TRBJ1-2	-	ASRPGQGGGYT
TRBV5-5	TRBJ1-2	-	ASSTPGGIHYGYT
TRBV10-1	TRBJ2-2	few	ASSDRNGELF
TRBV6-5	TRBJ2-5	-	ASSYPGGGETQY
TRBV7-6	TRBJ2-3	-	ASSPPWTGRTDTQY
TRBV27	TRBJ2-6	-	ASSPGQLGANVLT
TRBV28	TRBJ1-2	few	ASTGGNGYT
TRBV19	TRBJ1-2	-	ASSTRDRRNYGYT
TRBV7-7	TRBJ2-6	-	ASSPVAGFGSGANVLT
TRBV28	TRBJ1-4	few	ASSRRETSEKLF
TRBV15	TRBJ1-1	-	ATSWTGRNTEAF
TRBV27	TRBJ2-7	-	ASSLGAGTYEQY
TRBV3-1/TRBV3-2	TRBJ1-5	once	ASSPTRAGQPQH
TRBV6-5	TRBJ1-1	-	ASRAGGNTEAF
TRBV19	TRBJ2-3	-	ASSIGGVGITSTDTQY
TRBV12-3/TRBV12-4	TRBJ1-1	few	ASSSRLNTEAF
TRBV27	TRBJ2-2	-	ASSSGTGTGELF
TRBV9	TRBJ2-1	-	ASSVVGGGFDEQF
TRBV27	TRBJ2-7	-	ASRMIRQGPYEQY